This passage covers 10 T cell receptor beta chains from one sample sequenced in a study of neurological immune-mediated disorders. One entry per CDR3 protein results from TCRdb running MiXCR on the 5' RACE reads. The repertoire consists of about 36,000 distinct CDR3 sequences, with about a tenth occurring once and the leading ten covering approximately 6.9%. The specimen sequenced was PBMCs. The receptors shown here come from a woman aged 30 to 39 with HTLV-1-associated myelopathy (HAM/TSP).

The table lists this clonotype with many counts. Here the CDR3 DNA reads TGTGCCAGCAGTGTACAGGGACGAAATGAAAAACTGTTTTTT. It yields the protein CASSVQGRNEKLFF. The chain carries TRBV12-3 or TRBV12-4 and TRBJ1-4; a weak D match, TRBD1 (6 bases). This CDR3 has 14 residues. The germline V and J ends were trimmed by 5 bases and 5 bases, with 12 bases remaining between them.

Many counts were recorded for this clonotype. The CDR3 nucleotides read TGTGCCAGCTCACCACAGGGGACAAACTATGGCTACACCTTC. Translation: CASSPQGTNYGYTF. The V gene is TRBV18, the J gene TRBJ1-2, with D maybe TRBD1 (6 bases). Germline V CDR1 and CDR2: KGHSH, LQKENI. The CDR3 is made up of 14 amino acids. V was trimmed by 1 base and J by 2 bases, leaving 8 bases between them.

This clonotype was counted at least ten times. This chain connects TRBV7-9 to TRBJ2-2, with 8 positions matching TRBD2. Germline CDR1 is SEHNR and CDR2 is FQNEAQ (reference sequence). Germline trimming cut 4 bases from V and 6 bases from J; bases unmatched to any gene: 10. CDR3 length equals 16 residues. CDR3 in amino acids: CASSYTAGGASGELFF. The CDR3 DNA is TGTGCCAGCAGCTACACCGCCGGGGGGGCGTCCGGGGAGCTGTTTTTT.

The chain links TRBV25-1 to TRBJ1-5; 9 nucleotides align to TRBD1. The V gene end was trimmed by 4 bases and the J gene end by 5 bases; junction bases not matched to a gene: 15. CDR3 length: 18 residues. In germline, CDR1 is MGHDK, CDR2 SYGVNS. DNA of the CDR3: TGTGCCAGCAGTGGGGGCTTAACCGGGGACAGGGTAGATCAGCCCCAGCATTTT. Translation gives CASSGGLTGDRVDQPQHF.

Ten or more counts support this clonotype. The CDR3 region has the DNA TGTGCCAGCAGTCCTACTAGGGGACAACGACACTCCTACGAGCAGTACTTC. Translating it yields CASSPTRGQRHSYEQYF. The V call is TRBV6-6, the J call TRBJ2-7, with a possible D match to TRBD1 (6 bases). The CDR3 has 17 residues. Germline CDR1 reads MNHNY; CDR2 reads SVGAGI (reference sequence). Between the trimmed V and J ends, which lost 5 bases and 0 bases, there was a span of 20 bases.

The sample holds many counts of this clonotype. In nucleotides, the CDR3 is TGCAGTGCTACCCGGGACTCCACAGATACGCAGTATTTT. It encodes CSATRDSTDTQYF. The chain employs TRBV20-1 and TRBJ2-3; D is perhaps TRBD2 (6 bases). The CDR3 extends over 13 amino acids. Germline assignment: CDR1 DFQATT and CDR2 SNEGSKA (reference sequence). Trimming left V 4 bases short and J 2 bases short, with 10 bases between.

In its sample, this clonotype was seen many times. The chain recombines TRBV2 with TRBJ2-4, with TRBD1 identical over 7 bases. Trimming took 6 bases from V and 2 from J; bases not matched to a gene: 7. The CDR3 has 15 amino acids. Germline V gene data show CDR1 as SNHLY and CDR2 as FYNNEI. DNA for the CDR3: TGTGCCAGCAGCGTAACAGGGGTTACCAAAAACATTCAGTACTTC. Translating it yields CASSVTGVTKNIQYF.

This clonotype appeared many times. CDR3 sequence reads: CASSRDRASPGELFF. The CDR3, as DNA: TGCGCCAGCAGCCGAGACAGGGCCTCCCCCGGGGAGCTGTTTTTT. The chain combines TRBV5-1 with TRBJ2-2, with 7 positions matching TRBD1. CDR1 is SGHRS, CDR2 YFSETQ, per germline. The CDR3 totals 15 residues. V was pared by 4 bases and J by 6 bases, with 9 bases of the junction left unmatched.

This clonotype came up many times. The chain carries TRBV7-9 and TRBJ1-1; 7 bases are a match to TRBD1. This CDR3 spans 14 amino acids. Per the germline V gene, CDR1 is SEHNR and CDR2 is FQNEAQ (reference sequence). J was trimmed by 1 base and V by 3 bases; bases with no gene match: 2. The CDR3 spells CASSFGQANTEAFF. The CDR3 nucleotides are TGTGCCAGCAGCTTCGGACAGGCGAACACTGAAGCTTTCTTT.

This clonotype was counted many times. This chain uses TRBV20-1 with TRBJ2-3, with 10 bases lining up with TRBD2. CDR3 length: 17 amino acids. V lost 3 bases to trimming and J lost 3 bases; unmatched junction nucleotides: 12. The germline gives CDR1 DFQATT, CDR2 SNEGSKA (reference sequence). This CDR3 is CSASSASGGYSTDTQYF. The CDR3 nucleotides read TGCAGTGCTAGCTCTGCTAGCGGGGGATATAGTACAGATACGCAGTATTTT.